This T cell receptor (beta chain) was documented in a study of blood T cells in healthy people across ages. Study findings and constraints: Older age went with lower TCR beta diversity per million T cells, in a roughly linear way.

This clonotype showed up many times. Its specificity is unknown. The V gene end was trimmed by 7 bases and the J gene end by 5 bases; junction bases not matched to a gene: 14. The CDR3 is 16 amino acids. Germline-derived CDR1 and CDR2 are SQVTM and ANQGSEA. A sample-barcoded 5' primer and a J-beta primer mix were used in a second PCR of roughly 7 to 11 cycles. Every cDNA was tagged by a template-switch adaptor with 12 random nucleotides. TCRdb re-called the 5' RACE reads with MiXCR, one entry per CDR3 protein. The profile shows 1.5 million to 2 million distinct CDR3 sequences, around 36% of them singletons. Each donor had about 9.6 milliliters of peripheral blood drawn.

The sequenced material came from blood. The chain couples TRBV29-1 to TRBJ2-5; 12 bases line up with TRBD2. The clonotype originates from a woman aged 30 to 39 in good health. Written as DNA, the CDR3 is TGCAGCGCCGGCGGACTAGCGGGGCTCTGGGAGGAGACCCAGTACTTC. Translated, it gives CSAGGLAGLWEETQYF. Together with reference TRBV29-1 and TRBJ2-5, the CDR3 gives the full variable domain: SAVISQKPSRDICQRGTSLTIQCQVDSQVTMMFWYRQQPGQSLTLIATANQGSEATYESGFVIDKFPISRPNLTFSTLTVSNMSPEDSSIYLCSAGGLAGLWEETQYFGPGTRLLVL.